The T cell receptor beta chain described here comes from a study of cytomegalovirus exposure and HLA in healthy donors. Study at large: Early release data held 75 million to 90 million unique TCRs from HLA-typed donors.

A multiplex PCR was run with 60 Vbeta primers and 13 Jbeta primers. Clones were read by immunoSEQ multiplex PCR, and TCRdb kept only the in-frame ones, dropping some. This table has approximately 170,000 clones, around 70% appearing once. Participants comprised healthy donors of bone marrow. Study-level results: Accurate prediction of most subjects' HLA-A and HLA-B alleles from TCR beta sequences was reported.

About this clone itself: Its matching antigen is unknown.

The CDR3 sequence is 14 residues long. Trimming cost V 10 bases and J 4 bases; bases outside gene matches: 10. Germline lookup yields CDR1 MNHEY and CDR2 SMNVEV (reference sequence). The source of this sequence is a man aged 18 to 30 in good health and CMV-seropositive. The sample was PBMCs. This sequence joins TRBV27 and TRBJ1-5; 7 nucleotides align to TRBD1. The DNA for the CDR3 is TGTGCCACGCACCTGACAGGGAGTAATCAGCCCCAGCATTTT. Its protein product is CATHLTGSNQPQHF.